The 8 T cell receptor beta chains below were found in one sample sequenced in a study of shared clonotypes between healthy human individuals. Repertoires were generated with immunoSEQ multiplex PCR, while TCRdb's copy carries only in-frame clones and drops some. The table includes more than 1,200,000 clones, just under 99% detected once. Sequencing used naive CD4+ T cells sorted from blood. Specified subset: CD45RA+ positively selected. The receptors shown here come from a man between 25 and 39 years old in good health.

The rearrangement joins TRBV14 to TRBJ2-7; D is unresolved. The V gene's germline CDR1 is SGHDN and CDR2 FVKESK. The CDR3 totals 12 residues. Trimming stripped 0 bases from V and 3 bases from J, with 3 bases between. The CDR3: CASSQDRYEQYF. The CDR3 DNA reads as TGTGCCAGCAGCCAAGATCGCTACGAGCAGTACTTC.

The CDR3 bases are TGTGCCAGCAGTGTCTCAACGACTGGTACAGGGGTTGCCTACAATGAGCAGTTCTTC. Amino acids: CASSVSTTGTGVAYNEQFF. The rearrangement links TRBV6-4 to TRBJ2-1; 7 bases map to TRBD1. CDR1 is MRHNA and CDR2 is SNTAGT in the germline V gene. Trimming removed 4 bases from V and 2 bases from J; junction bases left unmatched: 17. The CDR3 spans 19 residues.

The chain recombines TRBV6-1 with TRBJ2-5; tentatively, D is TRBD2 (6 bases). The V and J ends lost 6 bases and 9 bases respectively, with 17 bases between them. The CDR3 runs to 13 residues. CDR1 is MNHNS and CDR2 is SASEGT in the germline V gene. CDR3 sequence (DNA): TGTGCCAGCAGCCCGGGACTGGGGGTGGCCCAGTACTTC. As protein: CASSPGLGVAQYF.

This chain joins TRBV19 and TRBJ2-3; 11 bases agree with TRBD2. The CDR3 consists of 18 residues. J lost 4 bases, V lost 3 bases, and 12 bases had no gene match. Germline CDR1 reads LNHDA; CDR2 reads SQIVND (reference sequence). DNA of the CDR3: TGTGCCAGTAGTATCCCCGATAACTTAGCGGGAGGGGCAGATACGCAGTATTTT. Encoded protein: CASSIPDNLAGGADTQYF.

The chain joins TRBV7-2 to TRBJ1-5; TRBD1 agrees at 7 bases. Germline assignment: CDR1 SGHTA and CDR2 FQGNSA. The ends lost 5 bases at V and 0 bases at J; junction bases unmatched: 4. The CDR3 is made up of 15 amino acids. In DNA, the CDR3 is TGTGCCAGCAGCACGACAGGGAATAGCAATCAGCCCCAGCATTTT. Encoded protein: CASSTTGNSNQPQHF.

The chain couples TRBV19 to TRBJ2-1, with TRBD1 as a possible D gene (6 bases). The CDR3 contains 14 residues. Between the trimmed V and J ends, which lost 1 base and 7 bases, there was a span of 11 bases. CDR1 LNHDA and CDR2 SQIVND come from the germline V gene (reference sequence). The CDR3, as DNA: TGTGCCAGTAGTATAGTCCTGCAGGGGAATGAGCAGTTCTTC. Its translation: CASSIVLQGNEQFF. The complete variable domain, with remaining parts taken from reference TRBV19 and TRBJ2-1, reads DGGITQSPKYLFRKEGQNVTLSCEQNLNHDAMYWYRQDPGQGLRLIYYSQIVNDFQKGDIAEGYSVSREKKESFPLTVTSAQKNPTAFYLCASSIVLQGNEQFFGPGTRLTVL.

V and J are TRBV19 and TRBJ2-7, with unresolved D. The CDR3 is 15 amino acids. The germline CDR1 and CDR2 sequences are LNHDA and SQIVND (reference sequence). Trimming shortened V by 5 bases and J by 3 bases, and 17 bases separated the two germline ends. As DNA, the CDR3 is TGTGCCAGTAGTGGTGGCCAACCGAACCTCTACGAGCAGTACTTC. Protein product: CASSGGQPNLYEQYF. Combining the CDR3 with reference TRBV19 and TRBJ2-7 gives the whole variable domain DGGITQSPKYLFRKEGQNVTLSCEQNLNHDAMYWYRQDPGQGLRLIYYSQIVNDFQKGDIAEGYSVSREKKESFPLTVTSAQKNPTAFYLCASSGGQPNLYEQYFGPGTRLTVT.

V is TRBV28 and J is TRBJ2-1; D is possibly TRBD1 (6 bases). Germline V gene lookup returns CDR1 MDHEN and CDR2 SYDVKM. This CDR3 region has 17 residues. V was cut by 6 bases and J by 11 bases, with 29 bases left in between. CDR3 coding DNA: TGTGCCAGCAGCAGTAAGGGGGATCCTGCGAGCCTATCGAAGCAGTTCTTC. Its translation is CASSSKGDPASLSKQFF.